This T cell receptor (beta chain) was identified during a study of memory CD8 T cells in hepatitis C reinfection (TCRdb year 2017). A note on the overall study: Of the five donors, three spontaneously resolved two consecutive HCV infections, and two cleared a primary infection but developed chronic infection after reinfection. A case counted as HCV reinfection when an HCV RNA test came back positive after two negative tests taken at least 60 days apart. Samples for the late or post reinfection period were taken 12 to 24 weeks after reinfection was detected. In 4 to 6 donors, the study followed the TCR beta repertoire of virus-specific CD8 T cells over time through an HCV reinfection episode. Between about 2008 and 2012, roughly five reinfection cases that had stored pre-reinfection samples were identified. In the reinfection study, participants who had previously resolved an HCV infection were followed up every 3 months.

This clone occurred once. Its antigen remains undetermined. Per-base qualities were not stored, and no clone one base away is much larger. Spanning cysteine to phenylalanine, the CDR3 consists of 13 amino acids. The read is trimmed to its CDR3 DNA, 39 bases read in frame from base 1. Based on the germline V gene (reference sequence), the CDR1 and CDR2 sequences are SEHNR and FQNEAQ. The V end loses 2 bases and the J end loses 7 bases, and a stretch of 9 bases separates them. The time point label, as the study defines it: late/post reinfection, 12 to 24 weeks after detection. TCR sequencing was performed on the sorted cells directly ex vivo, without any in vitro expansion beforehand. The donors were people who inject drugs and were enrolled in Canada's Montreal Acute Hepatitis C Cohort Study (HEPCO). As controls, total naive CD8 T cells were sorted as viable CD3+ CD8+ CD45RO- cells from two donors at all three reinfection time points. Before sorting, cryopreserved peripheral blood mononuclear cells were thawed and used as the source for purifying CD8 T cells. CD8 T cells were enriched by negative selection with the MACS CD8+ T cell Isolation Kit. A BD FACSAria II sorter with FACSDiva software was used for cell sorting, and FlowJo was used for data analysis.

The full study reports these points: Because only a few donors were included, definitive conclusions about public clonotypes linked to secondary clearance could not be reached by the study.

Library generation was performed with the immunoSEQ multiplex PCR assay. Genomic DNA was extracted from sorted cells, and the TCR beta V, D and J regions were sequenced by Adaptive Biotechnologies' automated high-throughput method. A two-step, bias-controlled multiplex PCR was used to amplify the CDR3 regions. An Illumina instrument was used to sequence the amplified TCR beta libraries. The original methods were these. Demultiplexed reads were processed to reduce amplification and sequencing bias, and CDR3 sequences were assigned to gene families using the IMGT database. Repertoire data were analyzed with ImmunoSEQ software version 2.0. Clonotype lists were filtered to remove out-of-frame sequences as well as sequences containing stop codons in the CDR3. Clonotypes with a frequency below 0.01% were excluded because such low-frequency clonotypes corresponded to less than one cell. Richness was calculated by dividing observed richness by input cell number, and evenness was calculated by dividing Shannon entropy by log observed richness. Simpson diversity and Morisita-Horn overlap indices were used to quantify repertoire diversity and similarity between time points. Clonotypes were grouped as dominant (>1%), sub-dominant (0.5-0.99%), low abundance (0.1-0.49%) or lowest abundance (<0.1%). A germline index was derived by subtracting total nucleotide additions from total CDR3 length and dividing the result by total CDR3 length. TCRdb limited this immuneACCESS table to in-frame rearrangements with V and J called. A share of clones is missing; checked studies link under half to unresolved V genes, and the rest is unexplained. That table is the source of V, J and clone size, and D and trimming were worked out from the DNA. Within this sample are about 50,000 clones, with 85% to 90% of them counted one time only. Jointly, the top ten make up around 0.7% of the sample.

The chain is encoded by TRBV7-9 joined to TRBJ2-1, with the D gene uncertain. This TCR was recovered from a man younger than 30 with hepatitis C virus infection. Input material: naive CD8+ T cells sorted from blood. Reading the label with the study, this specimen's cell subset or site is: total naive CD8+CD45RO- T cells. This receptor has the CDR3 CASSLWLGNEQFF. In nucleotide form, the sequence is TGTGCCAGCAGCTTATGGCTAGGAAATGAGCAGTTCTTC.